What follows describes a single TCR beta chain. This clone's antigen is unknown. No much larger clonotype is one base removed from it; base qualities were not supplied. The record originates from a study of T-cell memory formation after mild COVID-19 (dated by TCRdb to about 2021). For the wider study: Most TCR sequence clusters were specific to one of the two donors. Longitudinal TCRalpha and TCRbeta repertoire sequencing tracked T-cell clones expanding and contracting after mild COVID-19 in two donors. The cohort was made up of two young adult volunteers, one female and one male, who were previously healthy.

The cysteine opens and the phenylalanine closes a CDR3 of 15 amino acids. Left in the record is the CDR3 DNA by itself, 45 bases read in frame from the first base. Per the germline V gene (reference sequence), SGHKS is the CDR1 and YYEKEE is the CDR2. V loses 2 bases, J loses 2 bases, and the germline ends lie 13 bases apart. General findings and caveats noted by the study authors: The study covered only a couple of mild cases, and larger cohorts including severe cases with pre-infection samples were considered necessary. Contracting CD4+ clones appeared mostly in the CM and EM memory subsets, whereas CD8+ clones were enriched in EMRA. SARS-CoV-2 specificity of the second-wave clones peaking on day 37 was not confirmed. The detection of some responding clones in pre-infection memory suggests that pre-existing cross-reactive memory T cells joined the SARS-CoV-2 response. From day 15 to 85, contracting clones showed balanced CD4/CD8 phenotypes, whereas a second wave of clones that expanded from day 15 to 37 leaned towards CD4+.

PBMCs were isolated by Ficoll-Paque density gradient centrifugation. TCRdb lists the instrument as Illumina NovaSeq 6000. cDNA libraries for TCRalpha and TCRbeta were prepared by 5'RACE using constant-segment primers, with sample barcodes and unique molecular identifiers added. RNA was extracted from every sample with Trizol reagent. Amplification of the libraries took two PCR steps, and the second step added a second sample barcode plus Illumina TruSeq adapters. Libraries were sequenced on an Illumina NovaSeq with 2 x 150 bp paired-end reads. Per the source publication's procedure: Reads were demultiplexed and collapsed into UMI-guided consensus sequences with migec v1.2.7. Using mixcr v2.1.11, the UMI consensuses were aligned to TRA and TRB V and J templates and assembled into clonotypes. A clonotype was counted as expanded or contracted only if both edgeR and NoisET called the change significant, with noise models trained on biological replicates. edgeR calls used a false discovery rate-adjusted p below 0.01 and a log2 fold-change threshold of 1. As an exploratory analysis of dynamics, max-normalized trajectories of the 1000 most abundant clonotypes were examined with PCA combined with hierarchical clustering. The CD4 or CD8 phenotype of responding clones was assigned using the separately sequenced CD4+ and CD8+ repertoires. TCRdb cleaned the public reads at Q25 with fastp, built clones with MiXCR and kept in-frame beta chains. Each entry is one CDR3 protein sequence, shown with its most common DNA and genes. TCRdb's processing, not the authors' own work, is the source of the V and J calls. In all, the sample holds nearly 110,000 distinct CDR3 sequences, and 13% to 15% of those were seen once. The ten largest account for around two fifths of the sample.

The source is a young man who had mild COVID-19 (a few samples of this study predate the infection). The sample titles of this study are shuffled in the database, so cell type and time point are left out; the donor was told from shared clones. Specimen: PBMCs or a T cell subset sorted from them (not recorded which). The V and J genes are TRBV5-5 and TRBJ1-1; the D gene assignment is ambiguous. The CDR3 protein: CASSFSLWLNTEAFF. The bases read TGTGCCAGCAGCTTCTCCCTATGGCTTAACACTGAAGCTTTCTTT.